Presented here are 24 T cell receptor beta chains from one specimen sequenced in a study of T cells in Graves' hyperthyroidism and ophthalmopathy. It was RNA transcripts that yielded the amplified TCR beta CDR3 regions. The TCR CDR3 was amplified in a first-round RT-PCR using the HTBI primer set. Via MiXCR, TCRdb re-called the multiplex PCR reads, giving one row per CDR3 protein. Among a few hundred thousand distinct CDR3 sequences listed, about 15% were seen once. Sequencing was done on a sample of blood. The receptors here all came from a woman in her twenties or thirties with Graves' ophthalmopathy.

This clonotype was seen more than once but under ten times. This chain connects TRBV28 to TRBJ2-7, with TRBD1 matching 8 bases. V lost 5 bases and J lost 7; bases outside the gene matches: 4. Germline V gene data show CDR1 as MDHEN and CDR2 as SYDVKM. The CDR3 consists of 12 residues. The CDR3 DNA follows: TGTGCCAGCAGTGTAGGGACAGGTGAGCAGTACTTC. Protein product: CASSVGTGEQYF. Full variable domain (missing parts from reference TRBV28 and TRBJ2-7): DVKVTQSSRYLVKRTGEKVFLECVQDMDHENMFWYRQDPGLGLRLIYFSYDVKMKEKGDIPEGYSVSREKKERFSLILESASTNQTSMYLCASSVGTGEQYFGPGTRLTVT.

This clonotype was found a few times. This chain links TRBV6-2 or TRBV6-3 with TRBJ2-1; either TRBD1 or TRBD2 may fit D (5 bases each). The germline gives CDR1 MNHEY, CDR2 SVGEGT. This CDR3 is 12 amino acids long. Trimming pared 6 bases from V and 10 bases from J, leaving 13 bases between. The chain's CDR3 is CASSGALWEQFF. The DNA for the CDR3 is TGTGCCAGCAGCGGGGCCCTTTGGGAGCAGTTCTTC.

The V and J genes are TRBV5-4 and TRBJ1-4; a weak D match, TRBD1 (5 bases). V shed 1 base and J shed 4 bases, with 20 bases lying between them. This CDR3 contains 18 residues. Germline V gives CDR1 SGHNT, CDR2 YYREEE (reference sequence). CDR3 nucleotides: TGTGCCAGCAGCTTGTATTGCCGGGGCGAAGGGGATAATGAAAAACTGTTTTTT. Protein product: CASSLYCRGEGDNEKLFF.

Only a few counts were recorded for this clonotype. CDR3 DNA sequence: TGCGCCAGCAGCCAACGCAGAGTCGGGGATACGCAGTATTTT. It translates to CASSQRRVGDTQYF. The chain recombines TRBV4-1 with TRBJ2-3; unclear D gene. Per germline, CDR1 MGHRA and CDR2 YSYEKL. V lost 2 bases and J lost 6, with 12 bases in between. The CDR3 consists of 14 residues.

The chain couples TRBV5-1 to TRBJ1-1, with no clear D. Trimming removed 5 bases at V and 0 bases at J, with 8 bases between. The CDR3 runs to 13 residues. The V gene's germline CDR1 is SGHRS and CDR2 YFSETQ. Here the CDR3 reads CASRDNMNTEAFF. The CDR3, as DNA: TGCGCCAGCAGAGATAACATGAACACTGAAGCTTTCTTT. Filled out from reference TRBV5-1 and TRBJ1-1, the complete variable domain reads KAGVTQTPRYLIKTRGQQVTLSCSPISGHRSVSWYQQTPGQGLQFLFEYFSETQRNKGNFPGRFSGRQFSNSRSEMNVSTLELGDSALYLCASRDNMNTEAFFGQGTRLTVV.

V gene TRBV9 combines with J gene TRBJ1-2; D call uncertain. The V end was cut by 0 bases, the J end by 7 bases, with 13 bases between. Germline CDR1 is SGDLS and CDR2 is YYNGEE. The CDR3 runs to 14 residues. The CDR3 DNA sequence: TGTGCCAGCAGCGTAGAAGGCCAGCCTTTTGGCTACACCTTC. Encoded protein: CASSVEGQPFGYTF.

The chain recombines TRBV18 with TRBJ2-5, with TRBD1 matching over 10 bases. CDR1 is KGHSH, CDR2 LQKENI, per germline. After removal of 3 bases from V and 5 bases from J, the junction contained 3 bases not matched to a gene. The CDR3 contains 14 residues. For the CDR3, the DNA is TGTGCCAGCTCACCCCGACAGGGGGCTGAGACCCAGTACTTC. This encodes CASSPRQGAETQYF.

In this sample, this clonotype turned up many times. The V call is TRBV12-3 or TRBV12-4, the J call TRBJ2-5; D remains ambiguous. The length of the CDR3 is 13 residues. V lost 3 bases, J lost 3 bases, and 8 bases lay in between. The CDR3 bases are TGTGCCAGCAGTTTTTCGGGCAAAGAGACCCAGTACTTC. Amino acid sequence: CASSFSGKETQYF.

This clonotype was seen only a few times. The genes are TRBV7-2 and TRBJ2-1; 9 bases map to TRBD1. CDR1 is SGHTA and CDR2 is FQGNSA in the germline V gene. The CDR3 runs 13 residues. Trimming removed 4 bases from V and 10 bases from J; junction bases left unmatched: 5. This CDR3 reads CASSSQGAREQFF. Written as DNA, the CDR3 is TGTGCCAGCAGCTCACAGGGGGCAAGGGAGCAGTTCTTC.

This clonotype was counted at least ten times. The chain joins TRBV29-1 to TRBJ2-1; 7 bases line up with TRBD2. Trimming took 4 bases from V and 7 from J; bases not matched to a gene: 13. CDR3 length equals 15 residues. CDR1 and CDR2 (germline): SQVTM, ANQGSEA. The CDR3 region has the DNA TGCAGCGTTGCTTACGAGACTAGCCCATCGAATGAGCAGTTCTTC. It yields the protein CSVAYETSPSNEQFF.

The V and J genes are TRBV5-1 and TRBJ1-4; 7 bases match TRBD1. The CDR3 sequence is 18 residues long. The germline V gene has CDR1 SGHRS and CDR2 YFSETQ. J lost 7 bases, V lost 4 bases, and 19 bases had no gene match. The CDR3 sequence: CASSPGQLPLRRGEKLFF. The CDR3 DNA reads TGCGCCAGCAGCCCGGGACAGCTTCCCCTCAGAAGGGGTGAAAAACTGTTTTTT.

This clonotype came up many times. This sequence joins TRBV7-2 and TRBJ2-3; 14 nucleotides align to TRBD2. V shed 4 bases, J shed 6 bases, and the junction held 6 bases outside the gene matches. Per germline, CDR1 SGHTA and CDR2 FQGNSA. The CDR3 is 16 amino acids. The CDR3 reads CASSSGLAGVGDTQYF. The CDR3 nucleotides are TGTGCCAGCAGCTCGGGACTAGCGGGAGTAGGCGATACGCAGTATTTT. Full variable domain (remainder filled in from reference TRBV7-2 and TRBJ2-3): GAGVSQSPSNKVTEKGKDVELRCDPISGHTALYWYRQSLGQGLEFLIYFQGNSAPDKSGLPSDRFSAERTGGSVSTLTIQRTQQEDSAVYLCASSSGLAGVGDTQYFGPGTRLTVL.

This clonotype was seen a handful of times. This chain's CDR3 is CSARETGGPNNEQFF. CDR3 nucleotide sequence: TGCAGTGCTAGAGAGACGGGAGGGCCAAACAATGAGCAGTTCTTC. The chain joins TRBV20-1 to TRBJ2-1, with 8 nucleotides matching TRBD2. From germline, CDR1 is DFQATT and CDR2 SNEGSKA (reference sequence). The CDR3 covers 15 residues. Germline trimming cut 0 bases from V and 5 bases from J; bases unmatched to any gene: 6.

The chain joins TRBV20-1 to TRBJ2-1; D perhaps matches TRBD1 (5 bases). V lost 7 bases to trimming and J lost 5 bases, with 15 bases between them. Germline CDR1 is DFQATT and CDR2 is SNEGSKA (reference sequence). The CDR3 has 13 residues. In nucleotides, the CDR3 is TGCAGTGTCAAAGGGGCAGTCCACAATGAGCAGTTCTTC. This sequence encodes CSVKGAVHNEQFF.

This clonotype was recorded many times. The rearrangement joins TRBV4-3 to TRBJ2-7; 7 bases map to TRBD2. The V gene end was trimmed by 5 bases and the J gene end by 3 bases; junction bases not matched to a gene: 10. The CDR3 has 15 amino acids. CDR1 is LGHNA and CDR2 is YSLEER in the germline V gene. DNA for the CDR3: TGCGCCAGCAGCGTCGGGGAGGGGTTACTCTACGAGCAGTACTTC. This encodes CASSVGEGLLYEQYF.

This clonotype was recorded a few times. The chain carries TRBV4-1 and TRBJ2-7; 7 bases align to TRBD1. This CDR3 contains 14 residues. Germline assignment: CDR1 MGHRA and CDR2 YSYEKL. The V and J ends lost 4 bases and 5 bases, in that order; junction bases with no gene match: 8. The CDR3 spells CASSRRGGSDEQYF. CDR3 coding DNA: TGCGCCAGCAGCCGACGAGGGGGCTCAGACGAGCAGTACTTC.

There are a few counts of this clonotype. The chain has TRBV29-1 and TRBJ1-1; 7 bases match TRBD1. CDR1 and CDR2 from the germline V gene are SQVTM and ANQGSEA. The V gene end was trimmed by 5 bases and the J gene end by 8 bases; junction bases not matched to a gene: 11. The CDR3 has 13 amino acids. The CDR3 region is CSVLTGPAQEAFF. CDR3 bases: TGCAGCGTTCTGACAGGGCCCGCACAAGAAGCTTTCTTT.

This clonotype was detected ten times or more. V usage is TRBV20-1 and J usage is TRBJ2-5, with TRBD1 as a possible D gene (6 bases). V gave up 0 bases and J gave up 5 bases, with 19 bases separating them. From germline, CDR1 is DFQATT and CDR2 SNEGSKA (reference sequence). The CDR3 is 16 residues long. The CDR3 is CSARDRDTWARETQYF. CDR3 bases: TGCAGTGCTAGAGATAGGGACACTTGGGCTAGGGAGACCCAGTACTTC.

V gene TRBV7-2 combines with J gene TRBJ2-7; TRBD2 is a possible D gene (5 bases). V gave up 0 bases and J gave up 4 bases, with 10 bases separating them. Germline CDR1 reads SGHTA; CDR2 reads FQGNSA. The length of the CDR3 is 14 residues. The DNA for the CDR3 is TGTGCCAGCAGCTTAGCGGGAGTGGCTTACGAGCAGTACTTC. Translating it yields CASSLAGVAYEQYF.

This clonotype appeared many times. As DNA, the CDR3 is TGTGCCAGCAGCCAAAGACAGACAGATACGCAGTATTTT. Translating it yields CASSQRQTDTQYF. The V call is TRBV7-9, the J call TRBJ2-3; D possibly corresponds to TRBD1 (5 bases). Germline CDR1 and CDR2: SEHNR and FQNEAQ (reference sequence). The CDR3 is 13 amino acids. V gave up 5 bases and J gave up 3 bases, with 9 bases separating them.

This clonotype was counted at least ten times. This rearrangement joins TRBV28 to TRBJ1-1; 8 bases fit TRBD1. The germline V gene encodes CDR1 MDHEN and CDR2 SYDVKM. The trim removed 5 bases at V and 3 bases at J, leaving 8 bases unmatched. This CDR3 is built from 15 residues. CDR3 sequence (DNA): TGTGCCAGCAGTACCGCAGGGGGCGGGTACACTGAAGCTTTCTTT. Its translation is CASSTAGGGYTEAFF.

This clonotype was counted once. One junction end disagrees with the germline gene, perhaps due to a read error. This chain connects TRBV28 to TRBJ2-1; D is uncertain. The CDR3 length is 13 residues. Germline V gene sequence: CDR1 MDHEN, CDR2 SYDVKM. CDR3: CASSLSSYNEQSF. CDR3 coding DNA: TGTGCCAGCAGTTTAAGCAGCTACAATGAGCAGTCCTTC.

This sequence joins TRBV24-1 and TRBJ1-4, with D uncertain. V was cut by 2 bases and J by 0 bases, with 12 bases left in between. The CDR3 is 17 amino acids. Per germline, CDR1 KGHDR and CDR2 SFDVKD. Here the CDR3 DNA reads TGTGCCACCAGTGATTCCAAGACAAGCACAACTAATGAAAAACTGTTTTTT. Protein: CATSDSKTSTTNEKLFF.

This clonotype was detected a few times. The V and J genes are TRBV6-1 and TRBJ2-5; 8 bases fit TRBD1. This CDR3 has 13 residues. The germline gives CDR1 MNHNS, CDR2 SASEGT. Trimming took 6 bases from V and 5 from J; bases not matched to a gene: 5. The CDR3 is CASRPGGRETQYF. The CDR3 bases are TGTGCCAGCAGGCCAGGGGGCCGGGAGACCCAGTACTTC.